Listed here is a single T cell receptor beta chain. The sample is drawn from a study of identical twins' blood T cells. TCRdb passed the 5' RACE reads through MiXCR, listing each CDR3 protein once. The sample lists around 380,000 distinct CDR3 sequences; 28% were seen once. V shed 3 bases and J 4 bases; nucleotides not matched to a gene: 3. This CDR3 has 16 amino acids. CDR1 is MNHEY, CDR2 SMNVEV, per germline (reference sequence). V and J are TRBV27 and TRBJ2-1; 13 bases map to TRBD2. Sequenced input: PBMCs. The sequence was collected from a woman aged 18-49 years in good health. The CDR3 region has the DNA TGTGCCAGCAGTTTGCCGGGACTAGCGGGATACAATGAGCAGTTCTTC. As protein: CASSLPGLAGYNEQFF.